This T cell receptor (beta chain) was obtained from a study of blood T cell repertoires in COVID-19. Background on the study: The origin of the acute and convalescent COVID-19 samples was the United States, Italy and Spain. In each case, the material was cDNA or gDNA derived from T cells, B-cell-depleted T cells, or PBMCs.

As handled by the study authors: Researchers report that nucleated cell counts were estimated from reference gene primer amplification. The table came from immunoSEQ multiplex PCR; TCRdb's copy has only in-frame clones and leaves some out. The D gene and trimming were derived from the DNA, and the V and J assignments and clone size from that table. This sample has around 88,000 clones, with over 70% found just once. Germline V gives CDR1 MNHEY, CDR2 SMNVEV (reference sequence). The CDR3 runs to 17 residues. Trimming removed 0 bases from V and 3 bases from J, with 12 bases in between. The origin of this receptor is a man aged 55 to 70 with acute or convalescent COVID-19. This sequence joins TRBV27 and TRBJ1-6; TRBD1 might be the D (5 bases). Sequences were obtained from peripheral blood. The DNA for the CDR3 is TGTGCCAGCAGTTTATCGTTAGGGGCCAACTATAATTCACCCCTCCACTTT. Protein: CASSLSLGANYNSPLHF.